A selection of T cell receptor beta chains follows, all from one sample in a study of T cells in Graves' hyperthyroidism and ophthalmopathy. TCRdb itself ran the multiplex PCR reads through MiXCR, one entry per CDR3 protein. The sample holds some 620,000 distinct CDR3 sequences, around 16% seen once. Source material: blood. Every receptor here comes from a woman in her 30s with Graves' hyperthyroidism. Both conserved end residues are part of each CDR3. The D gene is left open where the match is weak. Part of the rows lack a size; the others show once, few, many or a class for expanded clones.

J: TRBJ1-6; V: TRBV12-5; size: -; D: -; CDR3: CASGLVLGRSSYNSPLHF; DNA: TGTGCTAGTGGTTTGGTACTGGGCAGGAGCTCCTATAATTCACCCCTCCACTTT
J: TRBJ1-3; V: TRBV28; size: -; D: -; CDR3: CASSLWGAPGNTIYF; DNA: TGTGCCAGCAGTTTATGGGGGGCGCCAGGAAACACCATATATTTT
J: TRBJ1-2; V: TRBV6-1; size: -; D: TRBD1; CDR3: CASRTGESHGYTF; DNA: TGTGCCAGTCGGACAGGAGAAAGCCACGGCTACACCTTC
J: TRBJ2-2; V: TRBV27; size: many; D: -; CDR3: CASSLRRSNTGELFF; DNA: TGTGCCAGCAGTTTGCGGAGATCGAACACCGGGGAGCTGTTTTTT
J: TRBJ1-5; V: TRBV28; size: many; D: -; CDR3: CASSFVRGYQPQHF; DNA: TGTGCCAGCAGTTTTGTCAGGGGTTATCAGCCCCAGCATTTT
J: TRBJ2-3; V: TRBV11-2; size: many; D: TRBD2; CDR3: CASSLGAGDVDTQYF; DNA: TGTGCCAGCAGCTTAGGAGCGGGAGATGTAGATACGCAGTATTTT
J: TRBJ2-7; V: TRBV7-9; size: many; D: TRBD1; CDR3: CASSTAGTGYYEQYF; DNA: TGTGCCAGCAGCACCGCCGGGACAGGGTACTACGAGCAGTACTTC
J: TRBJ1-1; V: TRBV3-1; size: -; D: TRBD1; CDR3: CASTNRGLTEAFF; DNA: TGTGCCAGCACCAACAGGGGATTGACTGAAGCTTTCTTT
J: TRBJ1-2; V: TRBV19; size: -; D: -; CDR3: CASSPTTNYGYTF; DNA: TGTGCCAGTAGTCCAACAACTAACTATGGCTACACCTTC
J: TRBJ2-5; V: TRBV12-5; size: -; D: TRBD1; CDR3: CASGRDSQTQHF; DNA: TGTGCTAGTGGTCGGGACAGTCAGACCCAGCACTTC
J: TRBJ2-1; V: TRBV6-2/TRBV6-3; size: many; D: -; CDR3: CASTKAWGDGNEQFF; DNA: TGTGCCAGCACCAAAGCATGGGGTGACGGTAATGAGCAGTTCTTC
J: TRBJ1-1; V: TRBV28; size: many; D: TRBD1; CDR3: CASITGVGTEAFF; DNA: TGTGCCAGCATCACAGGGGTAGGCACTGAAGCTTTCTTT
J: TRBJ2-3; V: TRBV6-5; size: many; D: -; CDR3: CASSYSQAGTDTQYF; DNA: TGTGCCAGCAGTTACTCCCAGGCGGGCACAGATACGCAGTATTTT
J: TRBJ1-2; V: TRBV6-1; size: few; D: -; CDR3: CASSEPVQRAGHVDDYGYTF; DNA: TGTGCCAGCAGTGAACCCGTTCAGAGGGCGGGGCATGTGGACGACTATGGCTACACCTTC
J: TRBJ2-1; V: TRBV7-6; size: many; D: TRBD2; CDR3: CASSQVTSGRYNEQFF; DNA: TGTGCCAGCAGCCAGGTGACTAGCGGGAGGTACAATGAGCAGTTCTTC
J: TRBJ2-2; V: TRBV5-1; size: -; D: TRBD2; CDR3: CASSAGTSGSSGELFF; DNA: TGCGCCAGCAGCGCCGGGACTAGCGGGAGTTCCGGGGAGCTGTTTTTT
J: TRBJ2-3; V: TRBV12-3/TRBV12-4; size: many; D: -; CDR3: CASSAGTEITDTQYF; DNA: TGTGCCAGCAGTGCCGGGACCGAGATCACAGATACGCAGTATTTT
J: TRBJ2-7; V: TRBV5-4; size: once; D: TRBD1; CDR3: CASSWGTAGEQYF; DNA: TGTGCCAGCAGCTGGGGGACAGCCGGCGAGCAGTACTTC
J: TRBJ1-5; V: TRBV20-1; size: -; D: -; CDR3: CSASTSFGNQPQHF; DNA: TGCAGTGCGTCGACAAGCTTTGGCAATCAGCCCCAGCATTTT
J: TRBJ2-7; V: TRBV5-1; size: -; D: -; CDR3: CASSPTILEQYF; DNA: TGCGCCAGCAGCCCGACTATTCTCGAGCAGTACTTC
J: TRBJ1-5; V: TRBV6-5; size: many; D: -; CDR3: CASSYAVSNQPQHF; DNA: TGTGCCAGCAGTTACGCGGTGAGCAATCAGCCCCAGCATTTT
J: TRBJ2-1; V: TRBV6-5; size: many; D: -; CDR3: CASSYKVVASVHEQFF; DNA: TGTGCCAGCAGTTACAAAGTGGTAGCTTCCGTCCATGAGCAGTTCTTC
J: TRBJ1-1; V: TRBV7-2; size: -; D: -; CDR3: CASSFGSVNTEAFF; DNA: TGTGCCAGCAGCTTCGGATCCGTGAACACTGAAGCTTTCTTT
J: TRBJ1-2; V: TRBV5-6; size: -; D: TRBD1; CDR3: CASSLYLRTGGDGYTF; DNA: TGTGCCAGCAGCTTATACCTTCGAACAGGGGGCGATGGCTACACCTTC
J: TRBJ2-3; V: TRBV11-2; size: many; D: -; CDR3: CASSLRVSGRGKPSTDTQYF; DNA: TGTGCCAGCAGCTTACGGGTTAGCGGTAGGGGGAAGCCTAGCACAGATACGCAGTATTTT
J: TRBJ1-1; V: TRBV7-2; size: many; D: -; CDR3: CASSLESREAFF; DNA: TGTGCCAGCAGCTTAGAGAGCAGGGAAGCTTTCTTT
J: TRBJ2-3; V: TRBV6-2/TRBV6-3; size: many; D: -; CDR3: CASSYNPRVAMGVTDTQYF; DNA: TGTGCCAGCAGTTACAACCCTCGGGTTGCGATGGGGGTGACAGATACGCAGTATTTT
J: TRBJ1-2; V: TRBV2; size: many; D: TRBD1; CDR3: CASSSRTGGREGYTF; DNA: TGTGCCAGCAGTTCTAGGACAGGGGGCCGTGAAGGCTACACCTTC
J: TRBJ1-1; V: TRBV6-1; size: many; D: TRBD1; CDR3: CASSTPDRTKAFF; DNA: TGTGCCAGCAGTACCCCGGACAGGACCAAAGCTTTCTTT
J: TRBJ1-2; V: TRBV2; size: many; D: -; CDR3: CASSDLLVNYGYTF; DNA: TGTGCCAGCAGTGACCTATTGGTTAACTATGGCTACACCTTC
J: TRBJ2-1; V: TRBV10-3; size: few; D: TRBD2; CDR3: CAIQTSGSPHEQFF; DNA: TGTGCCATCCAAACTAGCGGGAGTCCCCATGAGCAGTTCTTC
J: TRBJ2-3; V: TRBV2; size: many; D: TRBD2; CDR3: CASSEQGLASQYF; DNA: TGTGCCAGCAGTGAGCAGGGACTAGCATCGCAGTATTTT
J: TRBJ2-7; V: TRBV7-8; size: -; D: TRBD2; CDR3: CASSSGTSGRKGEQYF; DNA: TGTGCCAGCAGCTCAGGGACTAGCGGGAGAAAAGGCGAGCAGTACTTC
J: TRBJ2-1; V: TRBV27; size: many; D: TRBD2; CDR3: CASSKGVAGGFSSYNEQFF; DNA: TGTGCCAGCAGTAAGGGAGTAGCGGGAGGTTTTAGCTCCTACAATGAGCAGTTCTTC
J: TRBJ1-3; V: TRBV20-1; size: few; D: -; CDR3: CSARDGVGATGNTIYF; DNA: TGCAGTGCTAGAGATGGGGTGGGGGCAACCGGAAACACCATATATTTT
J: TRBJ2-5; V: TRBV7-2; size: few; D: -; CDR3: CASSLRAEETQYF; DNA: TGTGCCAGCAGCCTCAGGGCGGAGGAGACCCAGTACTTC
J: TRBJ1-5; V: TRBV2; size: many; D: -; CDR3: CASRPTGGGNQPQHF; DNA: TGTGCCAGCAGGCCGACAGGAGGGGGCAATCAGCCCCAGCATTTT
J: TRBJ2-2; V: TRBV9; size: few; D: -; CDR3: CASSVEGGGHATGELFF; DNA: TGTGCCAGCAGCGTAGAGGGCGGGGGACACGCCACCGGGGAGCTGTTTTTT
J: TRBJ1-1; V: TRBV7-8; size: many; D: -; CDR3: CASSLVPRGFTEAFF; DNA: TGTGCCAGCAGCTTAGTTCCGAGGGGCTTCACTGAAGCTTTCTTT
J: TRBJ1-5; V: TRBV7-9; size: many; D: -; CDR3: CASSFGGLGNQPQHF; DNA: TGTGCCAGCAGCTTCGGGGGGTTAGGCAATCAGCCCCAGCATTTT
J: TRBJ2-5; V: TRBV4-1; size: -; D: TRBD2; CDR3: CASSQDLFSRIAGVEETQYF; DNA: TGCGCCAGCAGCCAAGACCTCTTCTCTAGGATAGCGGGTGTCGAAGAGACCCAGTACTTC
J: TRBJ2-1; V: TRBV7-9; size: -; D: -; CDR3: CASSFPSGSSSYNEQFF; DNA: TGTGCCAGCAGCTTCCCCAGCGGGTCTAGCTCCTACAATGAGCAGTTCTTC
J: TRBJ1-2; V: TRBV6-2/TRBV6-3; size: few; D: -; CDR3: CASSYHRRPKALYGYTF; DNA: TGTGCCAGCAGTTACCACCGCCGACCAAAAGCCCTCTATGGCTACACCTTC
J: TRBJ1-1; V: TRBV11-2; size: many; D: -; CDR3: CASSLAPYRAMNTEAFF; DNA: TGTGCCAGCAGCTTAGCGCCTTACAGGGCGATGAACACTGAAGCTTTCTTT
J: TRBJ1-4; V: TRBV7-8; size: once; D: -; CDR3: CASGRGPDEKLFF; DNA: TGTGCCAGCGGCCGGGGACCTGATGAAAAACTGTTTTTT
J: TRBJ1-3; V: TRBV20-1; size: -; D: -; CDR3: CSARRGGPLSGNTIYF; DNA: TGCAGTGCTAGGCGGGGGGGGCCACTCTCTGGAAACACCATATATTTT
J: TRBJ2-5; V: TRBV2; size: many; D: -; CDR3: CASSENPGETQYF; DNA: TGTGCCAGCAGTGAAAATCCGGGGGAGACCCAGTACTTC
J: TRBJ2-7; V: TRBV7-2; size: many; D: TRBD2; CDR3: CASSSGLAGVDEQYF; DNA: TGTGCCAGCAGCTCCGGACTAGCGGGAGTCGACGAGCAGTACTTC
J: TRBJ2-2; V: TRBV18; size: -; D: TRBD2; CDR3: CASSPYTGGGGGELFF; DNA: TGTGCCAGCTCACCTTATACGGGAGGAGGAGGCGGGGAGCTGTTTTTT
J: TRBJ2-1; V: TRBV18; size: -; D: TRBD2; CDR3: CASSPSGRVFIWQFF; DNA: TGTGCCAGCTCACCTAGCGGGAGGGTGTTTATTTGGCAGTTCTTC
J: TRBJ1-1; V: TRBV27; size: few; D: TRBD1; CDR3: CASSYGQGVTEAFF; DNA: TGTGCCAGCAGTTATGGACAGGGTGTAACTGAAGCTTTCTTT
J: TRBJ1-1; V: TRBV30; size: many; D: -; CDR3: CAWNLNTEAFF; DNA: TGTGCCTGGAACTTGAACACTGAAGCTTTCTTT
J: TRBJ2-5; V: TRBV3-1; size: -; D: TRBD1; CDR3: CASSRGTGINPKETQYF; DNA: TGTGCCAGCAGCCGCGGGACAGGGATTAATCCTAAAGAGACCCAGTACTTC
J: TRBJ2-2; V: TRBV7-3; size: -; D: -; CDR3: CASRTVQGSGELFF; DNA: TGTGCCAGCAGGACTGTTCAGGGGTCCGGGGAGCTGTTTTTT
J: TRBJ1-2; V: TRBV19; size: few; D: -; CDR3: CASSIVGTNYGYTF; DNA: TGTGCCAGTAGTATAGTCGGAACTAACTATGGCTACACCTTC
J: TRBJ1-2; V: TRBV6-1; size: few; D: -; CDR3: CATRRGTDIGYTF; DNA: TGTGCCACCCGACGTGGCACTGACATCGGCTACACCTTC
J: TRBJ2-3; V: TRBV7-3; size: many; D: TRBD1; CDR3: CASSQGQGRDTQYF; DNA: TGTGCCAGCAGCCAAGGACAGGGCCGTGATACGCAGTATTTT
J: TRBJ2-1; V: TRBV2; size: many; D: -; CDR3: CASMTAGLFF; DNA: TGTGCCAGCATGACGGCGGGACTGTTCTTC
J: TRBJ1-5; V: TRBV4-1; size: -; D: -; CDR3: CASSQDQGRNQPQHF; DNA: TGCGCCAGCAGCCAGGATCAGGGTCGCAATCAGCCCCAGCATTTT
J: TRBJ2-2; V: TRBV6-5; size: few; D: TRBD1; CDR3: CASSYQRTGGTGELFF; DNA: TGTGCCAGCAGTTACCAAAGGACAGGGGGCACCGGGGAGCTGTTTTTT